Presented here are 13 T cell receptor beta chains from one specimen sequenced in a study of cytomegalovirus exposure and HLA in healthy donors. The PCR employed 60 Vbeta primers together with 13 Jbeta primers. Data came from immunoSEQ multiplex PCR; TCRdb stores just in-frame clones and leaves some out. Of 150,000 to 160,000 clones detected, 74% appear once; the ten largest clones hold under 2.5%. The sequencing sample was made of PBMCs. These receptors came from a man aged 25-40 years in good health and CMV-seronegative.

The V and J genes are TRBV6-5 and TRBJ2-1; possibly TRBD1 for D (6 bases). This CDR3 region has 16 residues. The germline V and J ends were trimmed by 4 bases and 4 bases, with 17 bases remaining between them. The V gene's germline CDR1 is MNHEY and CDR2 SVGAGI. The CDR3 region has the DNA TGTGCCAGCAGTTTCAACAGGGTGGACGGGTACAATGAGCAGTTCTTC. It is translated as CASSFNRVDGYNEQFF.

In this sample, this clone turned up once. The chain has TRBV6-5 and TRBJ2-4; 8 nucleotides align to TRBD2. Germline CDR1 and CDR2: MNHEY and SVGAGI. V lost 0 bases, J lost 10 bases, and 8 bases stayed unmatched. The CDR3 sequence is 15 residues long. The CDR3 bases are TGTGCCAGCAGTTACTCTCGGGGGGGGTGGGAGATTCAGTACTTC. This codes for CASSYSRGGWEIQYF.

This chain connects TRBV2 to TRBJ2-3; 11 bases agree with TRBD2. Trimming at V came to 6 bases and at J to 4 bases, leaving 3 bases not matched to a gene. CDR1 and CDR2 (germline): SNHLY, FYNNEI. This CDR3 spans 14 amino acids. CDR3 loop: CASRKLAGADTQYF. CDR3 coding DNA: TGTGCCAGCAGGAAACTAGCGGGGGCAGATACGCAGTATTTT. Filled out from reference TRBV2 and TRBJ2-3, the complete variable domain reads EPEVTQTPSHQVTQMGQEVILRCVPISNHLYFYWYRQILGQKVEFLVSFYNNEISEKSEIFDDQFSVERPDGSNFTLKIRSTKLEDSAMYFCASRKLAGADTQYFGPGTRLTVL.

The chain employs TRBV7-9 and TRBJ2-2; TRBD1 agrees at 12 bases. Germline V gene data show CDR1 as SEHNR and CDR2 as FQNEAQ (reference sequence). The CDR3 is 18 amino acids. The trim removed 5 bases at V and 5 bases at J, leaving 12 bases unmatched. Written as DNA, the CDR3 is TGTGCCAGCAGCCCACGAGGGACAGGGGGCGCAAGGACCGGGGAGCTGTTTTTT. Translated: CASSPRGTGGARTGELFF.

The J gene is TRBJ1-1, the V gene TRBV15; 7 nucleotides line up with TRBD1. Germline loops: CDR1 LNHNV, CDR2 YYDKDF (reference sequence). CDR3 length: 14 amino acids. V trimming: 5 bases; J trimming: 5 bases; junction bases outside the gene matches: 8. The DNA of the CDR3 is TGTGCCACCAGCCTTACCGACAGGGAAACTGAAGCTTTCTTT. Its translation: CATSLTDRETEAFF.

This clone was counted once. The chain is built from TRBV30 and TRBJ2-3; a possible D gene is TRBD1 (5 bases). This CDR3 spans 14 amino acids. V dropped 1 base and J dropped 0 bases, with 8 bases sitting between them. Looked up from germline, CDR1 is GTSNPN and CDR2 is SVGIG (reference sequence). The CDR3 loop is CAWSEGLSTDTQYF. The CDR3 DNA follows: TGTGCCTGGAGTGAGGGGCTAAGCACAGATACGCAGTATTTT.

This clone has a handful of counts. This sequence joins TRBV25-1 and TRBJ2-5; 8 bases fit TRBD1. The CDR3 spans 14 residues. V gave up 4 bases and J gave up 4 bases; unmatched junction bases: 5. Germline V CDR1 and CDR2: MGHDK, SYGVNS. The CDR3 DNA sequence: TGTGCCAGCAGTGGGCCTCAGGGGGCAGAGACCCAGTACTTC. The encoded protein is CASSGPQGAETQYF.

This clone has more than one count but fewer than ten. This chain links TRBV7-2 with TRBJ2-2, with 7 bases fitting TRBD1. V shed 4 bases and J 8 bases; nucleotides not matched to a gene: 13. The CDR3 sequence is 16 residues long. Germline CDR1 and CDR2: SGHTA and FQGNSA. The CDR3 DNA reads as TGTGCCAGCAGCTCGGCTAGACAGGGCGGTAGGGGGGAGCTGTTTTTT. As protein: CASSSARQGGRGELFF.

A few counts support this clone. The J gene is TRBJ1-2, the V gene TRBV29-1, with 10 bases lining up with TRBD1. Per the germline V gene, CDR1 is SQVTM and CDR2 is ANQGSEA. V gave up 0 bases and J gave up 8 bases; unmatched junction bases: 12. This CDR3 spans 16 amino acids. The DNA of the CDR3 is TGCAGCGTTGAAGATCAGTGGAGACAGGGGGCTCGGGGCTACACCTTC. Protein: CSVEDQWRQGARGYTF.

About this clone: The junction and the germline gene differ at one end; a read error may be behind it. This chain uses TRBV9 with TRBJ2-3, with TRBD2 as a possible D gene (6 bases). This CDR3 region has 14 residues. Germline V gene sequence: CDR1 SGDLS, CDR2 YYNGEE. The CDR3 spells CASTPGLITDAQYF. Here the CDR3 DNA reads TGTGCCAGCACCCCGGGACTCATAACAGATGCGCAGTATTTT.

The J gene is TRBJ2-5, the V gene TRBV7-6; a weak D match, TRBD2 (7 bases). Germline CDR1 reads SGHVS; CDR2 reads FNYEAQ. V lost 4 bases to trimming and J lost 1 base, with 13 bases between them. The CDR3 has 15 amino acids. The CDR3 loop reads CASSWGRGGQETQYF. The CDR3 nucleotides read TGTGCCAGCAGCTGGGGAAGGGGGGGCCAAGAGACCCAGTACTTC. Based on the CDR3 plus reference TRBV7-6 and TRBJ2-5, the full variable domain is GAGVSQSPRYKVTKRGQDVALRCDPISGHVSLYWYRQALGQGPEFLTYFNYEAQQDKSGLPNDRFSAERPEGSISTLTIQRTEQRDSAMYRCASSWGRGGQETQYFGPGTRLLVL.

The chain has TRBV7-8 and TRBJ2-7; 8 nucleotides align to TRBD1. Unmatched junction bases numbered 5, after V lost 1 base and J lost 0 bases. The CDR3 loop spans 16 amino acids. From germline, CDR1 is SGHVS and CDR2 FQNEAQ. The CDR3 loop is CASSLEAGQGSYEQYF. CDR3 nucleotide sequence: TGTGCCAGCAGCTTAGAAGCCGGACAGGGCTCCTACGAGCAGTACTTC.

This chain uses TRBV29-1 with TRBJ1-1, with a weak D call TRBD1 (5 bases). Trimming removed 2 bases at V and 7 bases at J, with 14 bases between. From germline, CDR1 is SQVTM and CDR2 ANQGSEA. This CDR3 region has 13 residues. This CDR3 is CSVEPTRGSEAFF. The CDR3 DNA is TGCAGCGTTGAACCAACCCGGGGGAGTGAAGCTTTCTTT.